This T cell receptor (beta chain) was sequenced during a study of radiotherapy plus CTLA-4 blockade in lung cancer. In this sample, this clone turned up once. CDR1 and CDR2 from the germline V gene are LNHDA and SQIVND (reference sequence). CDR3 length: 15 residues. V lost 6 bases, J lost 3 bases, and 9 bases stayed unmatched. Libraries were prepared by immunoSEQ multiplex PCR; TCRdb keeps only in-frame clonotypes and omits some of them. Found here are about 120,000 clones, 70% to 90% of them singletons; the top ten hold under 8%. The chain employs TRBV19 and TRBJ2-7, with 9 bases that match TRBD1. This TCR was recovered from a human donor with non-small cell lung cancer that progressed on radiotherapy plus ipilimumab. Sequences were derived from peripheral blood, sampled from a patient treated with radiotherapy plus ipilimumab. The CDR3 DNA follows: TGTGCCAGTAGCGGGACAGGGTCCGTCTACTACGAGCAGTACTTC. Its translation is CASSGTGSVYYEQYF.